These 20 T cell receptor beta chains were sequenced from one sample in a study of blood T cell repertoires in COVID-19. The assay was immunoSEQ multiplex PCR, and TCRdb's table has in-frame clones only and misses some. The sample contains 100,000 or so clones, less than 95% of which appear only once. The sample taken for sequencing was peripheral blood. The receptors shown here come from a human donor with active COVID-19. The donor label of this sample is uncertain.

The rearrangement joins TRBV5-1 to TRBJ2-2, with D tentatively TRBD2 (6 bases). Germline lookup yields CDR1 SGHRS and CDR2 YFSETQ. V was trimmed by 6 bases and J by 5 bases, leaving 14 bases between them. This CDR3 has 14 amino acids. The CDR3 DNA is TGCGCCAGCAAGGAATCGGCGGGAACCGGGGAGCTGTTTTTT. This gives the protein CASKESAGTGELFF.

V and J are TRBV5-6 and TRBJ2-5; 11 bases line up with TRBD1. The CDR3 spans 18 residues. V trimming: 5 bases; J trimming: 3 bases; junction bases outside the gene matches: 15. The germline V gene has CDR1 SGHDT and CDR2 YYEEEE. In nucleotides, the CDR3 is TGTGCCAGCAGGGAACGCACCTGGGGACAGGGGGTGGAAGAGACCCAGTACTTC. This gives the protein CASRERTWGQGVEETQYF.

The rearrangement uses TRBV6-1 and TRBJ2-1; tentatively, D is TRBD2 (5 bases). CDR1 is MNHNS and CDR2 is SASEGT in the germline V gene. The CDR3 is 17 residues long. Trimming left V 1 base short and J 5 bases short, with 18 bases between. The CDR3: CASSEVRLTYGDNEQFF. The CDR3 DNA reads TGTGCCAGCAGTGAAGTTAGGCTCACGTACGGGGACAATGAGCAGTTCTTC.

CDR3 sequence reads: CASSLAPGEDYEQYF. The CDR3 coding sequence is TGTGCCAGCAGCTTGGCCCCAGGGGAAGACTACGAGCAGTACTTC. This chain uses TRBV5-4 with TRBJ2-7; D perhaps matches TRBD1 (6 bases). CDR1 SGHNT and CDR2 YYREEE come from the germline V gene (reference sequence). The V end was cut by 0 bases, the J end by 3 bases, with 13 bases between. The CDR3 runs to 15 residues.

The V call is TRBV4-2, the J call TRBJ1-5; 8 bases agree with TRBD1. This CDR3 comprises 15 residues. The germline V gene encodes CDR1 LGHNA and CDR2 YNFKEQ. Germline trimming cut 3 bases from V and 2 bases from J; bases unmatched to any gene: 3. The CDR3 nucleotides are TGTGCCAGCAGCCAGGAACAGGGGGGCAATCAGCCCCAGCATTTT. Encoded protein: CASSQEQGGNQPQHF.

The rearrangement uses TRBV4-3 and TRBJ1-4, with TRBD1 as a possible D gene (6 bases). V was clipped by 4 bases and J by 7 bases, with 16 bases between them. The CDR3 is 15 residues long. Germline V CDR1 and CDR2: LGHNA, YSLEER. CDR3 region: CASSPSTGPGEKLFF. The CDR3 bases are TGCGCCAGCAGCCCCAGCACAGGGCCAGGTGAAAAACTGTTTTTT.

The V gene is TRBV5-1, the J gene TRBJ2-2, with D possibly matching TRBD2 (5 bases). CDR1 and CDR2 (germline): SGHRS, YFSETQ. This CDR3 is 14 amino acids long. V was clipped by 4 bases and J by 4 bases, with 11 bases between them. This chain's CDR3 is CASSRTGFTGELFF. The DNA for the CDR3 is TGCGCCAGCAGCCGGACGGGATTCACCGGGGAGCTGTTTTTT.

The CDR3 coding sequence is TGCGCCAGCAGCTTGGACAACAGGGGATTAACTGAAGCTTTCTTT. Residues: CASSLDNRGLTEAFF. This chain connects TRBV5-1 to TRBJ1-1; TRBD1 aligns across 7 bases. Looked up from germline, CDR1 is SGHRS and CDR2 is YFSETQ. The CDR3 consists of 15 residues. V dropped 0 bases and J dropped 5; count of bases not matched to a gene: 7.

V usage is TRBV5-1 and J usage is TRBJ1-6, with D possibly TRBD1 on 5 matching bases. Looked up from germline, CDR1 is SGHRS and CDR2 is YFSETQ. The V and J ends lost 3 bases and 7 bases respectively, with 14 bases between them. The CDR3 is made up of 15 amino acids. CDR3 DNA sequence: TGCGCCAGCAGCTCGACTTGGGAGGGGAATTCACCCCTCCACTTT. Translation gives CASSSTWEGNSPLHF.

The chain joins TRBV4-1 to TRBJ1-6; TRBD1 agrees at 8 bases. The CDR3 runs to 17 residues. V lost 5 bases and J lost 7; bases outside the gene matches: 13. Germline V gives CDR1 MGHRA, CDR2 YSYEKL. CDR3 sequence: CASSKGTGTGDNSPLHF. The CDR3 DNA follows: TGCGCCAGCAGCAAAGGAACCGGGACAGGTGACAATTCACCCCTCCACTTT.

The chain combines TRBV28 with TRBJ2-5; 10 bases match TRBD1. The CDR3 sequence is 15 residues long. Germline-derived CDR1 and CDR2 are MDHEN and SYDVKM. With 6 bases clipped from V and 3 bases from J, the junction kept 7 bases outside the gene matches. CDR3 coding DNA: TGTGCCAGCAGAGGAACGGGACAGGGGAAAGAGACCCAGTACTTC. Its translation: CASRGTGQGKETQYF.

This clone was seen once. CDR3 protein: CASDTGETNNEQFF. In DNA, the CDR3 is TGCGCCAGCGATACAGGGGAAACTAACAATGAGCAGTTCTTC. The chain recombines TRBV5-1 with TRBJ2-1; 7 bases are a match to TRBD1. Germline values: CDR1 SGHRS, CDR2 YFSETQ. Losses at the gene ends were 7 bases for V and 5 bases for J; bases not matched to a gene: 9. The CDR3 sequence is 14 residues long.

The chain combines TRBV6-6 with TRBJ1-2; TRBD1 might be the D (5 bases). Trimming pared 0 bases from V and 2 bases from J, leaving 13 bases between. The CDR3 consists of 16 residues. Germline CDR1 and CDR2: MNHNY and SVGAGI (reference sequence). CDR3 coding DNA: TGTGCCAGCAGTTACTCGATAAGGGACTCCAACTATGGCTACACCTTC. Its translation: CASSYSIRDSNYGYTF.

A remark on this clone: Other nucleotide sequences from this sample produce the same CDR3. V gene TRBV9 combines with J gene TRBJ1-5; D ambiguous. The germline CDR1 and CDR2 sequences are SGDLS and YYNGEE. The length of the CDR3 is 12 residues. Trimming stripped 4 bases from V and 2 bases from J, with 4 bases between. CDR3 residues: CASSSGNQPQHF. Here the CDR3 DNA reads TGTGCCAGCAGCAGCGGCAATCAGCCCCAGCATTTT.

This clone was seen only once. This chain joins TRBV18 and TRBJ2-1, with D unclear. Trimming removed 1 base from V and 0 bases from J, with 10 bases in between. Germline V gene data show CDR1 as KGHSH and CDR2 as LQKENI. The CDR3 has 16 amino acids. CDR3 region: CASSPLTESSYNEQFF. CDR3 sequence (DNA): TGTGCCAGCTCACCACTGACGGAGAGCTCCTACAATGAGCAGTTCTTC.

A word on this clone: The same CDR3 arises from other DNA sequences in this sample as well. The chain has TRBV18 and TRBJ1-3, with D hard to call. The CDR3 loop spans 14 amino acids. V gave up 2 bases and J gave up 0 bases, with 5 bases separating them. Germline V gene data show CDR1 as KGHSH and CDR2 as LQKENI. CDR3 DNA: TGTGCCAGCTCACCAGCCGGCTCTGGAAACACCATATATTTT. Protein: CASSPAGSGNTIYF.

CDR3 in amino acids: CASSQTSGGVYNEQFF. In DNA form, the CDR3 reads TGCGCCAGCAGCCAGACTAGCGGGGGGGTCTACAATGAGCAGTTCTTC. The chain combines TRBV4-1 with TRBJ2-1; 14 nucleotides agree with TRBD2. Germline lookup yields CDR1 MGHRA and CDR2 YSYEKL. The CDR3 length is 16 residues. V lost 3 bases and J lost 3; bases outside the gene matches: 1.

The gene calls are TRBV19 and TRBJ1-3, with a tentative D call TRBD1 (5 bases). The germline gives CDR1 LNHDA, CDR2 SQIVND (reference sequence). The CDR3 length is 15 residues. V was pared by 3 bases and J by 4 bases, with 13 bases between. For the CDR3, the DNA is TGTGCCAGTAGTATCGTCGCAGGGTTAGGAAACACCATATATTTT. Amino acid sequence: CASSIVAGLGNTIYF.

This rearrangement joins TRBV11-2 to TRBJ2-4; D is uncertain. The CDR3 runs to 15 residues. CDR1 is SGHAT and CDR2 is FQNNGV in the germline V gene. V shed 1 base and J shed 4 bases, with 11 bases lying between them. CDR3 amino acids: CASSLGAHRKNIQYF. In nucleotides, the CDR3 is TGTGCCAGCAGCTTAGGGGCTCACAGAAAAAACATTCAGTACTTC.

This chain uses TRBV7-3 with TRBJ1-1; D remains ambiguous. This CDR3 is 13 amino acids long. Trimming stripped 2 bases from V and 1 base from J, with 5 bases between. Germline CDR1 SGHTA, CDR2 FQGTGA. In DNA, the CDR3 is TGTGCCAGCAGCTTAGGGAGGAACACTGAAGCTTTCTTT. This sequence encodes CASSLGRNTEAFF.